Shown below are 25 T cell receptor beta chains from a single sample sequenced in a study of coeliac disease. Whole-study results and caveats: Active celiac intraepithelial and lamina propria samples had lower TRB and TRG clonality than control samples.

Their cognate antigens are unknown. Clones were read by immunoSEQ multiplex PCR, and TCRdb kept only the in-frame ones, dropping some. The sample yields some 4,000 clones, approximately 70% seen once. The sequenced material came from intraepithelial lymphocytes from the gut. The receptors originated from a woman aged 55-70 years with active celiac disease.

This chain links TRBV27 with TRBJ2-7; 11 bases map to TRBD2. CDR1 is MNHEY and CDR2 is SMNVEV in the germline V gene (reference sequence). V dropped 3 bases and J dropped 4; count of bases not matched to a gene: 8. The CDR3 length is 16 residues. CDR3 in amino acids: CASSFSGRASRYEQYF. The CDR3 DNA is TGTGCCAGCAGTTTTAGCGGGAGGGCCTCCCGATACGAGCAGTACTTC.

The CDR3 bases are TGTGCCAGCAGTGAAAGGGAGGGTCCCAGTAAGATGAACACTGAAGCTTTCTTT. It translates to CASSEREGPSKMNTEAFF. The rearrangement links TRBV2 to TRBJ1-1, with D hard to call. The germline CDR1 and CDR2 sequences are SNHLY and FYNNEI. The CDR3 has 18 amino acids. The ends were cut back, 2 bases at V and 0 bases at J, with 19 bases in the middle.

This clone was counted a few times. The chain joins TRBV7-3 to TRBJ2-2, with D perhaps TRBD1 (6 bases). This CDR3 contains 15 residues. Trimming removed 5 bases from V and 5 bases from J, with 15 bases in between. The V gene's germline CDR1 is SGHTA and CDR2 FQGTGA. This chain's CDR3 is CASSPTGTQTGELFF. The CDR3 DNA reads as TGTGCCAGCAGCCCTACCGGGACACAGACCGGGGAGCTGTTTTTT.

This clone was detected only a few times. The chain links TRBV4-3 to TRBJ2-5; 7 nucleotides line up with TRBD1. The J call is uncertain, as TRBJ2-7 better fits the DNA end. Germline V lookup: CDR1 LGHNA, CDR2 YSLEER. The CDR3 covers 17 residues. As DNA, the CDR3 is TGCGCCAGCAGCCAGCACACGCCCCGGGACAGCTCCTACGAGCAGTACTTC. The encoded protein is CASSQHTPRDSSYEQYF.

The chain couples TRBV14 to TRBJ2-1; tentative D call: TRBD2 (6 bases). Trimming left V 6 bases short and J 4 bases short, with 16 bases between. Germline V gene sequence: CDR1 SGHDN, CDR2 FVKESK. The CDR3 has 15 residues. CDR3 region: CASSRTAGGYNEQFF. As DNA, the CDR3 is TGTGCCAGCAGTCGGACTGCCGGGGGTTACAATGAGCAGTTCTTC.

J is TRBJ2-7 and V is TRBV4-1, with TRBD2 as a possible D gene (5 bases). V was shortened by 4 bases and J by 2 bases, with 15 bases between the two germline ends. Germline CDR1 is MGHRA and CDR2 is YSYEKL. CDR3 size: 15 residues. The DNA for the CDR3 is TGCGCCAGCAGCCCCCGGGCGGGTTTAACCTACGAGCAGTACTTC. Translated, it gives CASSPRAGLTYEQYF.

Only a few counts were recorded for this clone. V gene TRBV6-1 combines with J gene TRBJ2-3; D might be TRBD2 (6 bases). V was clipped by 7 bases and J by 0 bases, with 14 bases between them. The CDR3 spans 15 residues. CDR1 is MNHNS, CDR2 SASEGT, per germline. CDR3: CASIYSGASTDTQYF. The CDR3 coding sequence is TGTGCCAGCATCTATTCGGGAGCTAGCACAGATACGCAGTATTTT.

The rearrangement uses TRBV27 and TRBJ2-5, with D possibly matching TRBD2 (6 bases). V gave up 2 bases and J gave up 4 bases, with 20 bases separating them. Germline V gene sequence: CDR1 MNHEY, CDR2 SMNVEV (reference sequence). The CDR3 is 17 amino acids. This chain's CDR3 is CASSLGVAEPPTETQYF. The CDR3 region has the DNA TGTGCCAGCAGTTTAGGCGTAGCGGAGCCTCCTACAGAGACCCAGTACTTC.

There are a few counts of this clone. The chain recombines TRBV5-1 with TRBJ1-6, with 9 bases fitting TRBD1. This CDR3 contains 18 residues. Per germline, CDR1 SGHRS and CDR2 YFSETQ. The V and J ends lost 4 bases and 7 bases, in that order; junction bases with no gene match: 15. The CDR3 loop is CASSLGPTGQGLNSPLHF. CDR3 DNA sequence: TGCGCCAGCAGCCTTGGGCCTACCGGACAGGGGTTAAATTCACCCCTCCACTTT.

The J gene is TRBJ2-7, the V gene TRBV19; TRBD2 agrees at 13 bases. V gave up 4 bases and J gave up 4 bases; unmatched junction bases: 13. The CDR3 sequence is 18 residues long. Germline V gene data show CDR1 as LNHDA and CDR2 as SQIVND (reference sequence). In DNA form, the CDR3 reads TGTGCCAGTAGTACACTACGGACTAGCGGGAGAGCTGGTTACGAGCAGTACTTC. Translation: CASSTLRTSGRAGYEQYF. Using reference TRBV19 and TRBJ2-7 for the parts outside the CDR3, the full variable domain is DGGITQSPKYLFRKEGQNVTLSCEQNLNHDAMYWYRQDPGQGLRLIYYSQIVNDFQKGDIAEGYSVSREKKESFPLTVTSAQKNPTAFYLCASSTLRTSGRAGYEQYFGPGTRLTVT.

This chain uses TRBV5-8 with TRBJ2-7; perhaps TRBD1 as D (6 bases). Germline assignment: CDR1 SGHTS and CDR2 YDEGEE. V was pared by 4 bases and J by 7 bases, with 18 bases between. This CDR3 has 14 residues. CDR3 bases: TGTGCCAGCAGCCCGATCAGGGGAATTAGGGAGCAGTACTTC. Translating gives CASSPIRGIREQYF.

In its sample, this clone was seen a few times. This chain connects TRBV7-2 to TRBJ1-1, with 7 bases aligning to TRBD1. Germline assignment: CDR1 SGHTA and CDR2 FQGNSA. Trimming removed 5 bases from V and 7 bases from J; junction bases left unmatched: 4. The CDR3 runs 12 residues. This chain's CDR3 is CASSLDRREAFF. The CDR3 nucleotides are TGTGCCAGCAGCCTGGACAGGCGTGAAGCTTTCTTT.

The chain joins TRBV25-1 to TRBJ1-2; D is ambiguous. Between the trimmed V and J ends, which lost 2 bases and 4 bases, there was a span of 8 bases. From germline, CDR1 is MGHDK and CDR2 SYGVNS. The CDR3 is 13 residues long. DNA of the CDR3: TGTGCCAGCAGTGAACTAGAAGGCTATGGCTACACCTTC. Protein: CASSELEGYGYTF.

The rearrangement uses TRBV7-2 and TRBJ2-7; D perhaps matches TRBD2 (5 bases). Trimming shortened V by 3 bases and J by 4 bases, and 13 bases separated the two germline ends. Germline-derived CDR1 and CDR2 are SGHTA and FQGNSA. The CDR3 is 14 amino acids. CDR3 residues: CASSFPTEAYEQYF. In DNA form, the CDR3 reads TGTGCCAGCAGCTTTCCGACGGAGGCGTACGAGCAGTACTTC.

The chain recombines TRBV4-2 with TRBJ1-1; 10 nucleotides line up with TRBD1. Germline values: CDR1 LGHNA, CDR2 YNFKEQ. The CDR3 has 17 residues. The ends lost 2 bases at V and 0 bases at J; junction bases unmatched: 6. In DNA form, the CDR3 reads TGTGCCAGCAGCCAATGGGACAGGGGAGTTATGAACACTGAAGCTTTCTTT. It encodes CASSQWDRGVMNTEAFF.

CDR3 sequence (DNA): TGCGCCAGCAGCCTTAGCGGACAGCAGTTCTTC. Protein: CASSLSGQQFF. The genes are TRBV5-1 and TRBJ2-1; a weak D match, TRBD2 (6 bases). The CDR3 extends over 11 amino acids. Trimming pared 4 bases from V and 11 bases from J, leaving 10 bases between. CDR1 and CDR2 (germline): SGHRS, YFSETQ.

The V gene is TRBV30, the J gene TRBJ2-7, with 7 bases fitting TRBD2. Germline V gene sequence: CDR1 GTSNPN, CDR2 SVGIG (reference sequence). Losses at the gene ends were 3 bases for V and 5 bases for J; bases not matched to a gene: 1. The CDR3 has 11 amino acids. The CDR3 spells CAWSGRNEQYF. As DNA, the CDR3 is TGTGCCTGGAGCGGGAGGAACGAGCAGTACTTC.

This clone has just a few counts. V is TRBV27 and J is TRBJ1-1; 9 bases are shared with TRBD1. Germline CDR1 and CDR2: MNHEY and SMNVEV (reference sequence). CDR3 length equals 12 residues. Germline trimming cut 10 bases from V and 7 bases from J; bases unmatched to any gene: 7. In nucleotides, the CDR3 is TGTGCCAAACCGGACAGGGGCCTTGAAGCTTTCTTT. Translated: CAKPDRGLEAFF.

The chain uses TRBV7-9 and TRBJ1-1; TRBD1 is a possible D gene (5 bases). Germline lookup yields CDR1 SEHNR and CDR2 FQNEAQ (reference sequence). This CDR3 has 16 amino acids. Trimming pared 7 bases from V and 3 bases from J, leaving 21 bases between. The CDR3 reads CASTKGVGIRDTEAFF. The CDR3 DNA reads TGTGCCAGCACCAAAGGGGTGGGAATCAGGGACACTGAAGCTTTCTTT.

The J gene is TRBJ1-5, the V gene TRBV28; 8 bases align to TRBD1. The V gene end was trimmed by 4 bases and the J gene end by 0 bases; junction bases not matched to a gene: 8. This CDR3 spans 17 amino acids. The germline V gene encodes CDR1 MDHEN and CDR2 SYDVKM. The CDR3 sequence: CASSSTQGGNSNQPQHF. The CDR3 bases are TGTGCCAGCAGTTCTACACAGGGGGGGAATAGCAATCAGCCCCAGCATTTT.

V gene TRBV27 combines with J gene TRBJ2-7; perhaps TRBD1 as D (5 bases). CDR3 length: 14 residues. The V gene's germline CDR1 is MNHEY and CDR2 SMNVEV (reference sequence). The germline V and J ends were trimmed by 5 bases and 7 bases, with 18 bases remaining between them. The DNA for the CDR3 is TGTGCCAGCAGTCGACAGACCACTTCTGAGGAGCAGTACTTC. Translation gives CASSRQTTSEEQYF.

This chain connects TRBV7-9 to TRBJ1-1, with no clear D. With 2 bases removed from V and 5 bases from J, the gap between germline ends came to 12 bases. The CDR3 spans 14 residues. Germline CDR1 and CDR2: SEHNR and FQNEAQ (reference sequence). The CDR3 sequence is CASSLPIGRTEAFF. CDR3 coding DNA: TGTGCCAGCAGCTTACCCATTGGGAGAACTGAAGCTTTCTTT.

This rearrangement joins TRBV12-5 to TRBJ2-1; possible D gene TRBD1, 6 bases. Per germline, CDR1 LGHNT and CDR2 FRNRAP. The V and J ends lost 6 bases and 8 bases respectively, with 17 bases between them. The CDR3 contains 14 residues. The CDR3 DNA sequence: TGTGCTAGTGGCTTCGGGACACCCCGGGATGAGCAGTTCTTC. This gives the protein CASGFGTPRDEQFF.

The chain joins TRBV25-1 to TRBJ2-5; TRBD2 is a possible D gene (5 bases). CDR1 MGHDK and CDR2 SYGVNS come from the germline V gene. The CDR3 totals 15 residues. The V and J ends lost 3 bases and 2 bases respectively, with 13 bases between them. CDR3 sequence: CASSDPDVAQETQYF. The CDR3 nucleotides read TGTGCCAGCAGTGACCCAGACGTAGCGCAAGAGACCCAGTACTTC.

This clone has just one count. The rearrangement joins TRBV9 to TRBJ2-6, with D possibly being TRBD1 (7 bases). Between the trimmed V and J ends, which lost 3 bases and 4 bases, there was a span of 14 bases. The germline V gene encodes CDR1 SGDLS and CDR2 YYNGEE. The CDR3 has 16 amino acids. The CDR3 reads CASSAQGGAGANVLTF. The CDR3 DNA sequence: TGTGCCAGCAGCGCCCAGGGGGGAGCCGGGGCCAACGTCCTGACTTTC.